The next 8 T cell receptor beta chains were all read from a single sample in a study of control samples from healthy donors and cancer patients. Clones were read by immunoSEQ multiplex PCR, and TCRdb kept only the in-frame ones, dropping some. The table shows some 67,000 clones, with about nine tenths occurring only once. Sequencing was done on a sample of PBMCs. These receptors were taken from a man aged 55 to 70 with lung cancer.

V gene TRBV6-1 combines with J gene TRBJ1-3; D is undetermined. CDR1 and CDR2 (germline): MNHNS, SASEGT. Trimming left V 3 bases short and J 1 base short, with 7 bases between. The CDR3 length is 14 residues. The CDR3 DNA follows: TGTGCCAGCAGTGATAGAGTTTCTGGAAACACCATATATTTT. Protein sequence: CASSDRVSGNTIYF.

The chain employs TRBV18 and TRBJ1-4; D might be TRBD1 (5 bases). Germline CDR1 KGHSH, CDR2 LQKENI. The V end was cut by 4 bases, the J end by 8 bases, with 17 bases between. CDR3 size: 15 residues. The CDR3 region is CASSLSGAVGEKLFF. CDR3 nucleotides: TGTGCCAGCTCACTATCCGGGGCCGTCGGAGAAAAACTGTTTTTT.

The chain carries TRBV10-3 and TRBJ1-1; 8 bases are a match to TRBD1. CDR3 length equals 14 residues. After removal of 4 bases from V and 2 bases from J, the junction contained 3 bases not matched to a gene. Germline assignment: CDR1 ENHRY and CDR2 SYGVKD. The chain's CDR3 is CAISGQGLNTEAFF. CDR3 nucleotides: TGTGCCATCAGTGGACAGGGGCTAAACACTGAAGCTTTCTTT.

The chain couples TRBV28 to TRBJ2-1; D is perhaps TRBD1 (5 bases). Trimming took off 2 bases at V and 0 bases at J, with 14 bases between the two ends. This CDR3 region has 17 residues. CDR1 is MDHEN, CDR2 SYDVKM, per germline. The CDR3 DNA reads as TGTGCCAGCAGTTTAAGTACAGGCCCAATCTCCTACAATGAGCAGTTCTTC. This sequence encodes CASSLSTGPISYNEQFF.

The V and J genes are TRBV5-1 and TRBJ2-5; D might be TRBD1 (6 bases). V was cut by 4 bases and J by 3 bases, with 16 bases left in between. Germline V CDR1 and CDR2: SGHRS, YFSETQ. The CDR3 totals 15 residues. The CDR3 sequence is CASSPTGTSEETQYF. In nucleotides, the CDR3 is TGCGCCAGCAGCCCGACCGGGACATCCGAAGAGACCCAGTACTTC.

The chain couples TRBV5-6 to TRBJ1-4, with D unresolved. Germline V CDR1 and CDR2: SGHDT, YYEEEE. Trimming stripped 3 bases from V and 4 bases from J, with 13 bases between. This CDR3 region has 15 residues. The CDR3 is CASSSAFEYNEKLFF. The CDR3 nucleotides are TGTGCCAGCAGCTCCGCGTTTGAATATAATGAAAAACTGTTTTTT.

This chain joins TRBV6-4 and TRBJ2-7; TRBD2 is a possible D gene (6 bases). The V and J ends lost 5 bases and 6 bases respectively, with 14 bases between them. Germline V gives CDR1 MRHNA, CDR2 SNTAGT. There are 13 residues in the CDR3. The CDR3 coding sequence is TGTGCCAGCAGTAGGGACTTAACTGGCGAGCAGTACTTC. Translating gives CASSRDLTGEQYF.

The V gene is TRBV9, the J gene TRBJ1-2; a possible D gene is TRBD1 (5 bases). This CDR3 contains 14 residues. The germline V gene encodes CDR1 SGDLS and CDR2 YYNGEE. V shed 0 bases and J shed 6 bases, with 12 bases lying between them. The CDR3 sequence is CASSVVDSMNGYTF. The CDR3 coding sequence is TGTGCCAGCAGCGTAGTTGACAGTATGAATGGCTACACCTTC.